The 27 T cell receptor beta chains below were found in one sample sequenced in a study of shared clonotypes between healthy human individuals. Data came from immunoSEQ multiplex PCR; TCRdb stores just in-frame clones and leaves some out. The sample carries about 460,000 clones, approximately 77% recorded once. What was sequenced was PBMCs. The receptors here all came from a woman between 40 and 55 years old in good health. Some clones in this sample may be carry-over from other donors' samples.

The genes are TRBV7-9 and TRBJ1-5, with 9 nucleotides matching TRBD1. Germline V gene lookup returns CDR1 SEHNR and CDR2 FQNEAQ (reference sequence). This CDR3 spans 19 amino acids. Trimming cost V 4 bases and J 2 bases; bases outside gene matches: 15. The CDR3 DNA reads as TGTGCCAGCAGCTCCGGACCGGGACAGGGTTTGTTAGGCAATCAGCCCCAGCATTTT. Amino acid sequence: CASSSGPGQGLLGNQPQHF.

CDR3 bases: TGTGCCGCCGGGACAGGGGTTGCCGGGGAGCTGTTTTTT. Translating it yields CAAGTGVAGELFF. V gene TRBV6-5 combines with J gene TRBJ2-2; TRBD1 matches at 10 bases. V shed 11 bases and J 6 bases; nucleotides not matched to a gene: 6. CDR1 MNHEY and CDR2 SVGAGI come from the germline V gene. The CDR3 extends over 13 amino acids.

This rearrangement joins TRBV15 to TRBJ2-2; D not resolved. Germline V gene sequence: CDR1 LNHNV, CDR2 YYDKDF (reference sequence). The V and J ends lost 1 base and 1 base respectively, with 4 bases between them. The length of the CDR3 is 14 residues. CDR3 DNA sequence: TGTGCCACCAGCAGAGCAGGGAACACCGGGGAGCTGTTTTTT. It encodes CATSRAGNTGELFF.

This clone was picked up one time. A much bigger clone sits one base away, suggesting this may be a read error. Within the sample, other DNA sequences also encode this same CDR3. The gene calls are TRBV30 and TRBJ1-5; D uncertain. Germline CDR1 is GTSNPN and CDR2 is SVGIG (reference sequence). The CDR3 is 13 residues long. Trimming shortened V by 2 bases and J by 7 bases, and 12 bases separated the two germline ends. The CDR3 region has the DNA TGTGCCTGGAGTCTAAGGGCCCGGCAGCCCCAGCATTTT. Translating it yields CAWSLRARQPQHF.

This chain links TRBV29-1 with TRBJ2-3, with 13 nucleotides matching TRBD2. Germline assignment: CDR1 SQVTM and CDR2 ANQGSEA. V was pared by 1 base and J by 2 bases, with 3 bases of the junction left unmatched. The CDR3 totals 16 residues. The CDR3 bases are TGCAGCGTTGAAGTGGGGACTAGCGGGAACACAGATACGCAGTATTTT. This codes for CSVEVGTSGNTDTQYF.

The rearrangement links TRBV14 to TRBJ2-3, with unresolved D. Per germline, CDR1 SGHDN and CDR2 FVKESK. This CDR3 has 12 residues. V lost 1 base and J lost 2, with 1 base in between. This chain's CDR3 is CASSQVTDTQYF. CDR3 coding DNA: TGTGCCAGCAGCCAAGTCACAGATACGCAGTATTTT.

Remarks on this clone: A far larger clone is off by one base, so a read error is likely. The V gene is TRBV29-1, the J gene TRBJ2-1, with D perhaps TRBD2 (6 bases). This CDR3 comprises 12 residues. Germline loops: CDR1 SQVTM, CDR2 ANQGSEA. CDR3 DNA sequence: TGCAGCCTGACCTATTCAGGGACTGAGCAGCTCTTC. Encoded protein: CSLTYSGTEQLF.

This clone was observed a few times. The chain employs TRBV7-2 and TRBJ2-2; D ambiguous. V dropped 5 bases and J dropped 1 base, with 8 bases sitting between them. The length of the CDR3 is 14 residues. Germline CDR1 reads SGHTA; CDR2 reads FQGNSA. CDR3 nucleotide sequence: TGTGCCAGCAGCATCTACCGGAACACCGGGGAGCTGTTTTTT. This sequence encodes CASSIYRNTGELFF.

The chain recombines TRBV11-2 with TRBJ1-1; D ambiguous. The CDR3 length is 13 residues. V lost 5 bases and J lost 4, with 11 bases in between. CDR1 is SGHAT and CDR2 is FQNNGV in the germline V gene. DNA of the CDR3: TGTGCCAGCAGCCAATTTCGGGGCACTGAAGCTTTCTTT. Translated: CASSQFRGTEAFF.

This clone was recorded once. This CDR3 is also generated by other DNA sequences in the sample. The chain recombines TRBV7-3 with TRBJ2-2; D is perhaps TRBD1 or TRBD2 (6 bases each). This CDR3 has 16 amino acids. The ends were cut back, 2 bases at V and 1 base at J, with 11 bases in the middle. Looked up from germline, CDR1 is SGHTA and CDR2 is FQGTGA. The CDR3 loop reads CASSLDRGVNTGELFF. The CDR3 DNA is TGTGCCAGCAGCTTAGATAGGGGGGTGAACACCGGGGAGCTGTTTTTT.

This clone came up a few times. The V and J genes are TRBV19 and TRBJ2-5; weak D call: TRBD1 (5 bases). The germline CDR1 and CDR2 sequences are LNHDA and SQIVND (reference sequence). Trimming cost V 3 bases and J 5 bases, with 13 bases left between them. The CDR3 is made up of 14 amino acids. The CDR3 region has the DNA TGTGCCAGTAGTATTGGGGCCCTTGGTGAGACCCAGTACTTC. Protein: CASSIGALGETQYF.

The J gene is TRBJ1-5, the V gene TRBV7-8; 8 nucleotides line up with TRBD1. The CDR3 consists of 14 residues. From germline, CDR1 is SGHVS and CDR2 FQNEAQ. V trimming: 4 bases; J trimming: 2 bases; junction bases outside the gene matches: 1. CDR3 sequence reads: CASSWTGRNQPQHF. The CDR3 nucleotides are TGTGCCAGCAGCTGGACAGGGCGCAATCAGCCCCAGCATTTT.

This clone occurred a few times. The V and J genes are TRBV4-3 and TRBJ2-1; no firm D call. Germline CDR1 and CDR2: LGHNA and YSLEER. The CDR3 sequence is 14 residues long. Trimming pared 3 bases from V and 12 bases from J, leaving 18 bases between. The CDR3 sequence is CASSHDSTKTGQFF. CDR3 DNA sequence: TGCGCCAGCAGCCACGACTCGACAAAGACGGGGCAGTTCTTC.

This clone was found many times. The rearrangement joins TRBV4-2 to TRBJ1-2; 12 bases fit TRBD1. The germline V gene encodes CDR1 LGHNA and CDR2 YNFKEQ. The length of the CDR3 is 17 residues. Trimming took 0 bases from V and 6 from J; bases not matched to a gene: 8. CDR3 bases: TGTGCCAGCAGCCAAGAAACCGGGACAGGGGGCGGGAATGGCTACACCTTC. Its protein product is CASSQETGTGGGNGYTF.

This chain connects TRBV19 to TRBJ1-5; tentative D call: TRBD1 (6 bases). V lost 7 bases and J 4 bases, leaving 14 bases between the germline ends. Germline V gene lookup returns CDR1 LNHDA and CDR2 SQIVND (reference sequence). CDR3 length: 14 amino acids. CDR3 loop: CASNGHRENQPQHF. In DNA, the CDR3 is TGTGCCAGTAATGGTCACAGGGAGAATCAGCCCCAGCATTTT.

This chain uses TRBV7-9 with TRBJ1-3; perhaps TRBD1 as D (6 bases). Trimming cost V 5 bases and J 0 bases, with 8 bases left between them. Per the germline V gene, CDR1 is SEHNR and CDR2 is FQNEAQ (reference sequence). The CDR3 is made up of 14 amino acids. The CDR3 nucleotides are TGTGCCAGCAGCCCACAGGGCTCTGGAAACACCATATATTTT. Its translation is CASSPQGSGNTIYF. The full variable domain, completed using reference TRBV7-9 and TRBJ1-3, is DTGVSQNPRHKITKRGQNVTFRCDPISEHNRLYWYRQTLGQGPEFLTYFQNEAQLEKSRLLSDRFSAERPKGSFSTLEIQRTEQGDSAMYLCASSPQGSGNTIYFGEGSWLTVV.

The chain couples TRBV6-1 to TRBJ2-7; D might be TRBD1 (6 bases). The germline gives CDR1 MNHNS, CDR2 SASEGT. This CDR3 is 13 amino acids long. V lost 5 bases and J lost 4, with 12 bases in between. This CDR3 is CASSQSGVYEQYF. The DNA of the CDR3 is TGTGCCAGCAGTCAGTCAGGGGTGTACGAGCAGTACTTC.

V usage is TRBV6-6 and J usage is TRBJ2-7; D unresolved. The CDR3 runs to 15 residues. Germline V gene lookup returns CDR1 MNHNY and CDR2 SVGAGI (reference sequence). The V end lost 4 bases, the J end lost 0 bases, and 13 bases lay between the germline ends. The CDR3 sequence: CASSSTAVLSYEQYF. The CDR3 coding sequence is TGTGCCAGCAGTTCAACGGCGGTCCTCTCCTACGAGCAGTACTTC.

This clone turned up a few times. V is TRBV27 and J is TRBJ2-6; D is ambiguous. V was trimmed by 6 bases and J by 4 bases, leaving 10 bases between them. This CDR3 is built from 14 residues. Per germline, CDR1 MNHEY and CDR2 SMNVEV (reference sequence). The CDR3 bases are TGTGCCAGCAGGGACCTCGAGGGGGCCAACGTCCTGACTTTC. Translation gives CASRDLEGANVLTF.

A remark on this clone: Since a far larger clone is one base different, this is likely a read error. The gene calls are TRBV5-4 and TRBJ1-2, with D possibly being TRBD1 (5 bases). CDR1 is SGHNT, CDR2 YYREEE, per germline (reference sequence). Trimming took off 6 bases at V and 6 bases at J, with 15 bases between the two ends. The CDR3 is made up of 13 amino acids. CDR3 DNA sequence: TGTGCCAGCAAGGGGAACGGCGTCCATGGCTACACCTTC. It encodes CASKGNGVHGYTF.

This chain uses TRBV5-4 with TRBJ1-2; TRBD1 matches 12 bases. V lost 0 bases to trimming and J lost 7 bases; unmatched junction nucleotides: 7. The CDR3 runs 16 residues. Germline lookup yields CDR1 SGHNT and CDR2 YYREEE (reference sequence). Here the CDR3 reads CASSLVEGQGAGGYTF. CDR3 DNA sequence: TGTGCCAGCAGCTTGGTCGAGGGACAGGGGGCGGGTGGCTACACCTTC. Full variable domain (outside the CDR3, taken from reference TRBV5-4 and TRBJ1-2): ETGVTQSPTHLIKTRGQQVTLRCSSQSGHNTVSWYQQALGQGPQFIFQYYREEENGRGNFPPRFSGLQFPNYSSELNVNALELDDSALYLCASSLVEGQGAGGYTFGSGTRLTVV.

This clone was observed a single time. The CDR3 reads CASSNRDRSTGELFF. In DNA, the CDR3 is TGTGCCAGCAGCAACCGGGACAGATCCACCGGGGAGCTGTTTTTT. This rearrangement joins TRBV6-6 to TRBJ2-2, with TRBD1 matching 7 bases. The CDR3 runs to 15 residues. The germline gives CDR1 MNHNY, CDR2 SVGAGI (reference sequence). The ends lost 6 bases at V and 4 bases at J; junction bases unmatched: 8.

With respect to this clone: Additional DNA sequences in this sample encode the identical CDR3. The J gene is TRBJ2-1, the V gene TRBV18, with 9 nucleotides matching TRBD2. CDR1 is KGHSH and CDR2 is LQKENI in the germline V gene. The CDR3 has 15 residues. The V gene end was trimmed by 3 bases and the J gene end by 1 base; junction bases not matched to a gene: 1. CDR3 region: CASSPTSGSYNEQFF. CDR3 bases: TGTGCCAGCTCACCGACTAGCGGTTCCTACAATGAGCAGTTCTTC.

DNA of the CDR3: TGTGCCAGCAGCTTAGGGCTAGCAAGCGATGAGCAGTTCTTC. Translated: CASSLGLASDEQFF. The rearrangement joins TRBV7-9 to TRBJ2-1; weak D call: TRBD2 (5 bases). Germline values: CDR1 SEHNR, CDR2 FQNEAQ (reference sequence). The CDR3 sequence is 14 residues long. Trimming took 1 base from V and 8 from J, leaving 12 bases between them.

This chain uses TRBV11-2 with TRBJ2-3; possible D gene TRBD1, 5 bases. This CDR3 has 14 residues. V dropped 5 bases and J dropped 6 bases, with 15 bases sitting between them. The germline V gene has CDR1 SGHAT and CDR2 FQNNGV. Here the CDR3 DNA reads TGTGCCAGCAGCCTCGTCTCAGGGTTCGATACGCAGTATTTT. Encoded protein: CASSLVSGFDTQYF. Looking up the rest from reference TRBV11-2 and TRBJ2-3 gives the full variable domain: EAGVAQSPRYKIIEKRQSVAFWCNPISGHATLYWYQQILGQGPKLLIQFQNNGVVDDSQLPKDRFSAERLKGVDSTLKIQPAKLEDSAVYLCASSLVSGFDTQYFGPGTRLTVL.

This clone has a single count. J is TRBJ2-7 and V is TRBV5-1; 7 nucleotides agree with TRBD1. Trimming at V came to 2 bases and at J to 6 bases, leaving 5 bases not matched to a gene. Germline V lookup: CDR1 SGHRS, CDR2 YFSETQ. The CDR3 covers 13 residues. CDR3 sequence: CASSFTPGGEQYF. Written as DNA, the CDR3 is TGCGCCAGCAGCTTTACGCCAGGGGGCGAGCAGTACTTC.

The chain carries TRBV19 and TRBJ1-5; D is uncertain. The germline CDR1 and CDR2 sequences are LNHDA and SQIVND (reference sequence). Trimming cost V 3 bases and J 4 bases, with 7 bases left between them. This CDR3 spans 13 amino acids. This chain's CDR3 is CASSMVTNQPQHF. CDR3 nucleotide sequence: TGTGCCAGTAGTATGGTTACTAATCAGCCCCAGCATTTT. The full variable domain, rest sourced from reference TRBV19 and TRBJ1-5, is DGGITQSPKYLFRKEGQNVTLSCEQNLNHDAMYWYRQDPGQGLRLIYYSQIVNDFQKGDIAEGYSVSREKKESFPLTVTSAQKNPTAFYLCASSMVTNQPQHFGDGTRLSIL.